The 31 T cell receptor beta chains below were found in one sample sequenced in a study of cytomegalovirus exposure and HLA in healthy donors (dated by TCRdb to the late 2010s). The library was prepared using the immunoSEQ multiplex PCR assay. For the multiplex PCR, a mixture combining 60 forward primers for TCR Vbeta segments and 13 reverse primers for TCR Jbeta segments was used. What TCRdb holds here is the immuneACCESS table cut down to in-frame rearrangements. Part of the clones is not present; checked against another copy, under half of the missing clones reflect an unresolved V gene, and the others are unexplained. This sample has over 200,000 clones in its table, and more than 75% of those were observed once. The ten largest account for around 1.4% of the sample. Sequenced: PBMCs. Every receptor here comes from a human donor in good health.

The CDR3 DNA sequence: TGTGCCAGCAGCTTGGCTGGGCCGAACACTGAAGCTTTCTTT. This translates into CASSLAGPNTEAFF. V gene TRBV5-6 combines with J gene TRBJ1-1; D gene unclear. CDR1 SGHDT and CDR2 YYEEEE come from the germline V gene. This CDR3 contains 14 residues. Trimming took 0 bases from V and 1 from J, leaving 7 bases between them. Together with reference TRBV5-6 and TRBJ1-1, the CDR3 gives the full variable domain: DAGVTQSPTHLIKTRGQQVTLRCSPKSGHDTVSWYQQALGQGPQFIFQYYEEEERQRGNFPDRFSGHQFPNYSSELNVNALLLGDSALYLCASSLAGPNTEAFFGQGTRLTVV.

The V gene is TRBV2, the J gene TRBJ2-1; 10 bases line up with TRBD2. The CDR3 loop spans 14 amino acids. CDR1 SNHLY and CDR2 FYNNEI come from the germline V gene. The trim removed 7 bases at V and 4 bases at J, leaving 4 bases unmatched. The CDR3 region is CASTGTSAYNEQFF. The DNA of the CDR3 is TGTGCCAGCACCGGGACTAGCGCATACAATGAGCAGTTCTTC.

The chain links TRBV6-5 to TRBJ1-2, with 7 bases lining up with TRBD1. Germline CDR1 and CDR2: MNHEY and SVGAGI. The CDR3 has 16 residues. The ends lost 0 bases at V and 3 bases at J; junction bases unmatched: 7. DNA of the CDR3: TGTGCCAGCAGTTACTCCGCCTGGGACAGCTACTATGGCTACACCTTC. This codes for CASSYSAWDSYYGYTF.

V is TRBV5-1 and J is TRBJ1-5, with 7 bases lining up with TRBD1. Germline values: CDR1 SGHRS, CDR2 YFSETQ. V lost 4 bases and J lost 3; bases outside the gene matches: 7. The CDR3 covers 15 residues. The CDR3 spells CASSPAGQVNQPQHF. CDR3 coding DNA: TGCGCCAGCAGCCCGGCAGGACAGGTCAATCAGCCCCAGCATTTT.

The chain carries TRBV5-6 and TRBJ2-7; perhaps TRBD1 as D (6 bases). V gave up 4 bases and J gave up 5 bases, with 16 bases separating them. The CDR3 has 14 residues. Looked up from germline, CDR1 is SGHDT and CDR2 is YYEEEE. CDR3 sequence: CASSHQTGTHEQYF. CDR3 nucleotide sequence: TGTGCCAGCAGCCATCAAACAGGGACCCACGAGCAGTACTTC.

This chain uses TRBV5-1 with TRBJ2-1; 13 bases align to TRBD2. Germline V gene lookup returns CDR1 SGHRS and CDR2 YFSETQ. With V trimmed by 4 bases and J by 6 bases, 7 bases remained unmatched. This CDR3 is built from 16 residues. The CDR3 here is CASSRGLAGWSNEQFF. Written as DNA, the CDR3 is TGCGCCAGCAGCAGGGGACTAGCGGGGTGGAGCAATGAGCAGTTCTTC.

The rearrangement joins TRBV10-3 to TRBJ2-7; 8 nucleotides align to TRBD2. The CDR3 totals 14 residues. Germline assignment: CDR1 ENHRY and CDR2 SYGVKD. V trimming: 0 bases; J trimming: 5 bases; junction bases outside the gene matches: 3. The chain's CDR3 is CAISESGGADEQYF. The CDR3 nucleotides are TGTGCCATCAGTGAGTCCGGGGGGGCCGACGAGCAGTACTTC.

The chain joins TRBV13 to TRBJ1-1, with D unresolved. The CDR3 is made up of 17 amino acids. V was cut by 2 bases and J by 1 base, with 17 bases left in between. Germline loops: CDR1 PRHDT, CDR2 FYEKMQ (reference sequence). The CDR3 DNA is TGTGCCAGCAGCTTAACGGGAACCGAACTAAAGAACACTGAAGCTTTCTTT. It encodes CASSLTGTELKNTEAFF.

This clone was recorded only once. The chain uses TRBV18 and TRBJ2-3; 7 bases are shared with TRBD2. J gave up 2 bases and V 2 bases, and 10 bases lay outside the gene matches. The V gene's germline CDR1 is KGHSH and CDR2 LQKENI. The CDR3 has 17 residues. This CDR3 reads CASSPILGRSPTDTQYF. The CDR3 coding sequence is TGTGCCAGCTCACCAATACTCGGGAGGTCCCCCACAGATACGCAGTATTTT.

V is TRBV7-3 and J is TRBJ2-3, with 9 bases matching TRBD1. This CDR3 is built from 14 residues. V lost 5 bases, J lost 8 bases, and 8 bases stayed unmatched. Per the germline V gene, CDR1 is SGHTA and CDR2 is FQGTGA. CDR3: CASSLGTGRTTQYF. CDR3 bases: TGTGCCAGCAGCCTTGGGACAGGGCGCACTACGCAGTATTTT.

The chain recombines TRBV30 with TRBJ2-5; TRBD1 might be the D (6 bases). The V and J ends lost 3 bases and 4 bases respectively, with 12 bases between them. This CDR3 has 13 residues. Germline values: CDR1 GTSNPN, CDR2 SVGIG (reference sequence). CDR3 sequence: CAWRGWGRETQYF. In DNA, the CDR3 is TGTGCCTGGAGGGGTTGGGGGCGAGAGACCCAGTACTTC. Complete variable domain (other parts from reference TRBV30 and TRBJ2-5): SQTIHQWPATLVQPVGSPLSLECTVEGTSNPNLYWYRQAAGRGLQLLFYSVGIGQISSEVPQNLSASRPQDRQFILSSKKLLLSDSGFYLCAWRGWGRETQYFGPGTRLLVL.

This rearrangement joins TRBV28 to TRBJ2-3; the match to TRBD2 covers 7 bases. Germline CDR1 is MDHEN and CDR2 is SYDVKM. This CDR3 region has 14 residues. Trimming took 5 bases from V and 5 from J; bases not matched to a gene: 7. The CDR3, as DNA: TGTGCCAGCAGTGCGAGCGGGATAGAAGATACGCAGTATTTT. It translates to CASSASGIEDTQYF.

The genes are TRBV28 and TRBJ2-2; D ambiguous. This CDR3 is built from 14 residues. V gave up 5 bases and J gave up 1 base, with 8 bases separating them. Germline-derived CDR1 and CDR2 are MDHEN and SYDVKM. The CDR3 loop is CASSHDMNTGELFF. In nucleotides, the CDR3 is TGTGCCAGCAGTCATGACATGAACACCGGGGAGCTGTTTTTT.

This clone was picked up a small number of times. The V and J genes are TRBV19 and TRBJ2-5; perhaps TRBD2 as D (6 bases). This CDR3 has 16 amino acids. Deletions cut 4 bases from V and 4 bases from J, with 19 bases between. Germline-derived CDR1 and CDR2 are LNHDA and SQIVND (reference sequence). CDR3 sequence: CASSTSLARGPETQYF. CDR3 sequence (DNA): TGTGCCAGTAGTACTTCCCTAGCGAGAGGGCCAGAGACCCAGTACTTC.

The chain joins TRBV5-8 to TRBJ2-5; 7 bases agree with TRBD2. V dropped 1 base and J dropped 5; count of bases not matched to a gene: 8. This CDR3 has 15 residues. Germline CDR1 reads SGHTS; CDR2 reads YDEGEE. The DNA for the CDR3 is TGTGCCAGCAGCTTGACTTTTACTAGCGAGGAGACCCAGTACTTC. This codes for CASSLTFTSEETQYF.

In its sample, this clone was seen a few times. The chain carries TRBV5-4 and TRBJ2-5; 8 positions match TRBD1. The CDR3 contains 16 residues. V dropped 0 bases and J dropped 4; count of bases not matched to a gene: 8. Germline V lookup: CDR1 SGHNT, CDR2 YYREEE (reference sequence). The CDR3 nucleotides are TGTGCCAGCAGCTTGGAACAGGGGGTGCGTCCAGAGACCCAGTACTTC. Its translation is CASSLEQGVRPETQYF.

The chain joins TRBV12-5 to TRBJ2-7; no firm D call. This CDR3 contains 13 residues. Per the germline V gene, CDR1 is LGHNT and CDR2 is FRNRAP. V lost 6 bases to trimming and J lost 3 bases, with 12 bases between them. The CDR3 reads CASGASGVYEQYF. The CDR3 coding sequence is TGTGCTAGTGGGGCGTCAGGTGTCTACGAGCAGTACTTC.

The chain uses TRBV5-4 and TRBJ2-5; 10 bases line up with TRBD1. The DNA matches TRBJ2-7 better at its end, which makes the J call doubtful. This CDR3 region has 14 residues. Germline V gene sequence: CDR1 SGHNT, CDR2 YYREEE (reference sequence). The CDR3 loop is CASSPWTGGYEQYF. CDR3 coding DNA: TGTGCCAGCAGCCCATGGACAGGGGGCTACGAGCAGTACTTC.

V is TRBV18 and J is TRBJ2-6; 10 bases agree with TRBD1. This CDR3 has 17 amino acids. CDR1 and CDR2 (germline): KGHSH, LQKENI. The junction had 7 bases not matched to a gene; V was cut back by 4 bases and J by 4 bases. DNA of the CDR3: TGTGCCAGCTCACGCCGACAGGGGGCGGAGGGGGCCAACGTCCTGACTTTC. Protein sequence: CASSRRQGAEGANVLTF.

The chain employs TRBV7-3 and TRBJ2-1, with a possible D match to TRBD1 (5 bases). The CDR3 runs to 17 residues. Trimming removed 5 bases from V and 9 bases from J, with 26 bases in between. From germline, CDR1 is SGHTA and CDR2 FQGTGA. The CDR3 loop is CASSRDWWGSSQAEQFF. The DNA for the CDR3 is TGTGCCAGCAGCAGAGATTGGTGGGGCTCCTCTCAGGCTGAGCAGTTCTTC.

This chain connects TRBV27 to TRBJ1-4, with a weak D call TRBD1 (5 bases). The ends were cut back, 2 bases at V and 5 bases at J, with 18 bases in the middle. Germline V gene sequence: CDR1 MNHEY, CDR2 SMNVEV (reference sequence). CDR3 length: 17 residues. Written as DNA, the CDR3 is TGTGCCAGCAGTTTACGGGCGGGGGAGGGTGAAAATGAAAAACTGTTTTTT. Translated: CASSLRAGEGENEKLFF. The full variable domain, with the rest looked up from reference TRBV27 and TRBJ1-4, is EAQVTQNPRYLITVTGKKLTVTCSQNMNHEYMSWYRQDPGLGLRQIYYSMNVEVTDKGDVPEGYKVSRKEKRNFPLILESPSPNQTSLYFCASSLRAGEGENEKLFFGSGTQLSVL.

The rearrangement uses TRBV29-1 and TRBJ1-2; D is perhaps TRBD1 (6 bases). The V end was cut by 4 bases, the J end by 4 bases, with 10 bases between. CDR3 length: 12 amino acids. The germline V gene has CDR1 SQVTM and CDR2 ANQGSEA. As DNA, the CDR3 is TGCAGCGTTGCGGACAGCTTCTATGGCTACACCTTC. Translation gives CSVADSFYGYTF.

V and J are TRBV30 and TRBJ1-1; TRBD1 agrees at 7 bases. CDR3 length: 14 residues. Germline V lookup: CDR1 GTSNPN, CDR2 SVGIG (reference sequence). V lost 0 bases, J lost 4 bases, and 5 bases stayed unmatched. The DNA for the CDR3 is TGTGCCTGGAGTGTACCGCCAGGGGGCACTGAAGCTTTCTTT. Translating it yields CAWSVPPGGTEAFF.

The chain has TRBV2 and TRBJ2-5; the D gene is possibly TRBD1 (6 bases). The J call may be in error: the DNA end matches TRBJ2-7 better. Germline values: CDR1 SNHLY, CDR2 FYNNEI. The CDR3 has 14 amino acids. The CDR3 is CASSSRDTTYEQYF. The CDR3 region has the DNA TGTGCCAGCAGTTCCCGGGACACAACCTACGAGCAGTACTTC.

The chain employs TRBV9 and TRBJ1-4; TRBD1 agrees at 10 bases. The CDR3 loop spans 15 amino acids. V shed 2 bases, J shed 5 bases, and the junction held 3 bases outside the gene matches. Germline loops: CDR1 SGDLS, CDR2 YYNGEE. The CDR3 protein is CASSVRQGANEKLFF. The DNA of the CDR3 is TGTGCCAGCAGCGTTCGACAGGGGGCGAATGAAAAACTGTTTTTT.

This chain connects TRBV2 to TRBJ2-3; TRBD1 agrees at 8 bases. The V gene end was trimmed by 6 bases and the J gene end by 0 bases; junction bases not matched to a gene: 17. The germline CDR1 and CDR2 sequences are SNHLY and FYNNEI. The CDR3 sequence is 19 residues long. This CDR3 reads CASRRGRGRGQRSTDTQYF. CDR3 in DNA: TGTGCCAGCAGACGGGGCAGGGGGCGCGGGCAACGTAGCACAGATACGCAGTATTTT.

This clone was seen only once. This chain uses TRBV7-3 with TRBJ2-3; D is possibly TRBD1 (5 bases). There are 15 residues in the CDR3. V lost 5 bases and J lost 4, with 16 bases in between. Germline-derived CDR1 and CDR2 are SGHTA and FQGTGA. CDR3 amino acids: CASSPLGHEADTQYF. In nucleotides, the CDR3 is TGTGCCAGCAGCCCCCTCGGACACGAGGCAGATACGCAGTATTTT. The full variable domain, with the rest looked up from reference TRBV7-3 and TRBJ2-3, is GAGVSQTPSNKVTEKGKYVELRCDPISGHTALYWYRQSLGQGPEFLIYFQGTGAADDSGLPNDRFFAVRPEGSVSTLKIQRTERGDSAVYLCASSPLGHEADTQYFGPGTRLTVL.

This clone was detected once. CDR3 in DNA: TGTGCCAGCAGCCCCCGACAGGGAACCGGGACTAGCGGCCTAGGCGGCTCCTACGAGCAGTACTTC. Translation: CASSPRQGTGTSGLGGSYEQYF. The rearrangement uses TRBV7-6 and TRBJ2-7; 11 bases line up with TRBD2. Per the germline V gene, CDR1 is SGHVS and CDR2 is FNYEAQ. With 5 bases clipped from V and 0 bases from J, the junction kept 24 bases outside the gene matches. CDR3 length: 22 residues.

The V gene is TRBV6-1, the J gene TRBJ2-7; 11 bases are shared with TRBD2. The CDR3 runs to 16 residues. With 4 bases clipped from V and 1 base from J, the junction kept 6 bases outside the gene matches. Germline lookup yields CDR1 MNHNS and CDR2 SASEGT. Written as DNA, the CDR3 is TGTGCCAGCAGTGGAACCGGGACTAGCGGTTCCTACGAGCAGTACTTC. It translates to CASSGTGTSGSYEQYF.

This clone appeared once. This chain joins TRBV19 and TRBJ1-1, with TRBD1 matching over 7 bases. Germline loops: CDR1 LNHDA, CDR2 SQIVND (reference sequence). This CDR3 is 14 amino acids long. J was trimmed by 3 bases and V by 6 bases; bases with no gene match: 7. Here the CDR3 reads CASSIQGMDTEAFF. The DNA for the CDR3 is TGTGCCAGTAGCATACAGGGGATGGACACTGAAGCTTTCTTT.

The chain links TRBV27 to TRBJ1-2; D remains ambiguous. This CDR3 region has 12 residues. Trimming cost V 2 bases and J 7 bases, with 8 bases left between them. CDR1 and CDR2 (germline): MNHEY, SMNVEV (reference sequence). CDR3 DNA sequence: TGTGCCAGCAGTTTACCGGGGTTTGGCTACACCTTC. It is translated as CASSLPGFGYTF.